The next 25 T cell receptor beta chains were all read from a single sample in a study of cytomegalovirus exposure and HLA in healthy donors. The PCR was carried out with 60 Vbeta primers and 13 Jbeta primers. Clones were read by immunoSEQ multiplex PCR, and TCRdb kept only the in-frame ones, dropping some. This sample has 85,000 to 90,000 clones, with approximately 79% found just once. Sequenced input: PBMCs. These receptors came from a man aged 25 to 45 in good health and CMV-seronegative.

The genes are TRBV7-9 and TRBJ1-1; D not resolved. Germline lookup yields CDR1 SEHNR and CDR2 FQNEAQ (reference sequence). With 8 bases removed from V and 0 bases from J, the gap between germline ends came to 10 bases. This CDR3 is 13 amino acids long. The CDR3 reads CASVRGLNTEAFF. Written as DNA, the CDR3 is TGTGCCAGCGTTCGAGGTCTGAACACTGAAGCTTTCTTT.

This clone was counted only a few times. Its ends do not fully match the called genes, so a read error is possible. The sample contains more than one DNA sequence encoding this CDR3. CDR3 nucleotide sequence: TGCGCCAGCAGCTTAGAGTCCGCCGGGTATAATTCACCCCTCCACTTT. Amino acid sequence: CASSLESAGYNSPLHF. The chain uses TRBV11-2 and TRBJ1-6; D ambiguous. The CDR3 extends over 16 amino acids. From germline, CDR1 is SGHAT and CDR2 FQNNGV.

This clone was counted a few times. The chain joins TRBV28 to TRBJ1-1; D possibly corresponds to TRBD1 (5 bases). Germline V CDR1 and CDR2: MDHEN, SYDVKM. Trimming took 3 bases from V and 5 from J, leaving 19 bases between them. There are 16 residues in the CDR3. In DNA form, the CDR3 reads TGTGCCAGCAGTTTTCGGGCAGGGAAAGGGAAAACTGAAGCTTTCTTT. This encodes CASSFRAGKGKTEAFF.

This clone was observed a few times. V gene TRBV14 combines with J gene TRBJ2-1, with TRBD1 matching over 9 bases. J lost 8 bases, V lost 7 bases, and 9 bases had no gene match. Germline lookup yields CDR1 SGHDN and CDR2 FVKESK. This CDR3 spans 14 amino acids. The CDR3 nucleotides are TGTGCCAGCAATTCAGGGACAGGGAGAGATGAGCAGTTCTTC. It codes for CASNSGTGRDEQFF.

A few counts support this clone. CDR3 DNA: TGTGCCAGCAGGATAGAATGGGACAGAAACTATGGCTACACCTTC. Protein: CASRIEWDRNYGYTF. The rearrangement uses TRBV6-5 and TRBJ1-2, with 7 bases lining up with TRBD1. V shed 6 bases and J 2 bases; nucleotides not matched to a gene: 9. The CDR3 has 15 residues. Germline V gives CDR1 MNHEY, CDR2 SVGAGI.

This chain uses TRBV28 with TRBJ1-2; D is ambiguous. CDR1 is MDHEN, CDR2 SYDVKM, per germline. CDR3 length: 13 amino acids. V lost 1 base and J 8 bases, leaving 11 bases between the germline ends. The CDR3 DNA sequence: TGTGCCAGCAGTTTATTGGGCCAGGTCGGCTACACCTTC. It codes for CASSLLGQVGYTF.

This chain connects TRBV25-1 to TRBJ1-4; D not certain. Germline V gene lookup returns CDR1 MGHDK and CDR2 SYGVNS. Trimming shortened V by 8 bases and J by 0 bases, and 10 bases separated the two germline ends. The CDR3 runs 14 residues. The CDR3 nucleotides read TGTGCCAGCTCTAACCAGGCAACTAATGAAAAACTGTTTTTT. Residues: CASSNQATNEKLFF.

The rearrangement uses TRBV4-3 and TRBJ2-7, with 8 positions matching TRBD1. V trimming: 4 bases; J trimming: 4 bases; junction bases outside the gene matches: 6. Germline V CDR1 and CDR2: LGHNA, YSLEER. The CDR3 has 14 residues. CDR3 region: CASSPGQGRYEQYF. CDR3 sequence (DNA): TGCGCCAGCAGCCCCGGACAGGGTCGATACGAGCAGTACTTC.

This sequence joins TRBV5-4 and TRBJ1-5, with D tentatively TRBD1 (6 bases). CDR1 SGHNT and CDR2 YYREEE come from the germline V gene (reference sequence). V was clipped by 4 bases and J by 4 bases, with 12 bases between them. This CDR3 region has 14 residues. The CDR3 DNA reads as TGTGCCAGCAGCGCGGACAGAGAAAATCAGCCCCAGCATTTT. Its protein is CASSADRENQPQHF.

The chain employs TRBV27 and TRBJ2-3; 11 bases fit TRBD2. This CDR3 has 17 residues. Germline CDR1 is MNHEY and CDR2 is SMNVEV (reference sequence). The V segment lost 5 bases and the J segment 6 bases; nucleotides outside the gene matches: 13. Here the CDR3 reads CASSPPTGTSGWDTQYF. The DNA of the CDR3 is TGTGCCAGCAGTCCTCCGACCGGGACTAGCGGTTGGGATACGCAGTATTTT.

The CDR3 is CASSQDRGVGGYTF. DNA for the CDR3: TGCGCCAGCAGCCAGGACAGGGGTGTTGGTGGCTACACCTTC. The chain has TRBV4-3 and TRBJ1-2; 9 bases are shared with TRBD1. Per germline, CDR1 LGHNA and CDR2 YSLEER. Trimming cost V 3 bases and J 7 bases; bases outside gene matches: 6. The CDR3 spans 14 residues.

This clone was detected a few times. J is TRBJ1-6 and V is TRBV5-8, with D uncertain. The CDR3 is made up of 13 amino acids. Germline V gene lookup returns CDR1 SGHTS and CDR2 YDEGEE. Trimming removed 0 bases at V and 9 bases at J, with 7 bases between. The CDR3 DNA reads TGTGCCAGCAGCTTGGTAGAGGCTTCACCCCTCCACTTT. It translates to CASSLVEASPLHF.

The J gene is TRBJ2-7, the V gene TRBV11-2; 8 bases match TRBD1. This CDR3 region has 14 residues. Germline V lookup: CDR1 SGHAT, CDR2 FQNNGV. V shed 5 bases and J 2 bases; nucleotides not matched to a gene: 5. CDR3 region: CASSIGQGPYEQYF. The CDR3 bases are TGTGCCAGCAGCATCGGACAGGGCCCCTACGAGCAGTACTTC.

The rearrangement uses TRBV28 and TRBJ2-3, with TRBD2 matching over 7 bases. The germline gives CDR1 MDHEN, CDR2 SYDVKM. CDR3 length: 16 amino acids. The junction had 9 bases not matched to a gene; V was cut back by 5 bases and J by 1 base. Here the CDR3 reads CASSTGLGDGTDTQYF. CDR3 nucleotides: TGTGCCAGCAGTACTGGACTAGGGGACGGCACAGATACGCAGTATTTT.

This chain connects TRBV14 to TRBJ1-1; 10 nucleotides match TRBD1. The CDR3 length is 16 residues. V lost 5 bases and J lost 0; bases outside the gene matches: 6. Germline loops: CDR1 SGHDN, CDR2 FVKESK. CDR3 protein: CASSEGTGAMNTEAFF. The CDR3 DNA reads TGTGCCAGCAGCGAGGGGACAGGGGCCATGAACACTGAAGCTTTCTTT.

The V and J genes are TRBV7-2 and TRBJ1-1; D is undetermined. Deletions cut 5 bases from V and 4 bases from J, with 11 bases between. The CDR3 spans 13 residues. Germline V lookup: CDR1 SGHTA, CDR2 FQGNSA. CDR3 residues: CASSLEGTTEAFF. The CDR3 nucleotides read TGTGCCAGCAGCCTGGAGGGAACCACTGAAGCTTTCTTT.

This clone was picked up one time. The chain employs TRBV27 and TRBJ2-7, with a weak D call TRBD1 (6 bases). V was shortened by 2 bases and J by 3 bases, with 8 bases between the two germline ends. The CDR3 runs to 13 residues. CDR1 MNHEY and CDR2 SMNVEV come from the germline V gene (reference sequence). CDR3 amino acids: CASSLGQLYEQYF. The CDR3 DNA follows: TGTGCCAGCAGTTTAGGACAGCTCTACGAGCAGTACTTC.

The genes are TRBV2 and TRBJ1-1; unclear D gene. Trimming took off 8 bases at V and 1 base at J, with 11 bases between the two ends. Germline V gene data show CDR1 as SNHLY and CDR2 as FYNNEI. The CDR3 totals 13 residues. The CDR3 region is CASLWAGNTEAFF. The CDR3 DNA reads TGTGCCAGCTTATGGGCGGGGAACACTGAAGCTTTCTTT.

The chain links TRBV30 to TRBJ1-6; no reliable D call. The CDR3 has 12 amino acids. V was cut by 0 bases and J by 9 bases, with 6 bases left in between. Per germline, CDR1 GTSNPN and CDR2 SVGIG (reference sequence). This CDR3 reads CAWSVGGSPLHF. The CDR3 DNA sequence: TGTGCCTGGAGTGTCGGCGGTTCACCCCTCCACTTT.

The rearrangement links TRBV29-1 to TRBJ2-2; TRBD2 is a possible D gene (5 bases). The ends were cut back, 4 bases at V and 5 bases at J, with 11 bases in the middle. Germline V CDR1 and CDR2: SQVTM, ANQGSEA. The CDR3 has 13 residues. The CDR3 protein is CSVVLRGTGELFF. The CDR3, as DNA: TGCAGCGTTGTCTTACGAGGGACCGGGGAGCTGTTTTTT.

V is TRBV28 and J is TRBJ2-7; tentative D call: TRBD1 (6 bases). The CDR3 runs 14 residues. CDR1 and CDR2 from the germline V gene are MDHEN and SYDVKM. The germline V and J ends were trimmed by 7 bases and 0 bases, with 13 bases remaining between them. The CDR3: CASTPSDSSYEQYF. CDR3 DNA sequence: TGTGCCAGCACCCCCTCGGACAGCTCCTACGAGCAGTACTTC.

The CDR3 reads CASSFIDRNSGANVLTF. CDR3 bases: TGTGCCAGCAGCTTTATTGACAGAAACTCTGGGGCCAACGTCCTGACTTTC. The chain uses TRBV7-6 and TRBJ2-6, with a tentative D call TRBD1 (5 bases). The germline gives CDR1 SGHVS, CDR2 FNYEAQ. The CDR3 sequence is 17 residues long. V dropped 3 bases and J dropped 0 bases, with 12 bases sitting between them. Looking up the rest from reference TRBV7-6 and TRBJ2-6 gives the full variable domain: GAGVSQSPRYKVTKRGQDVALRCDPISGHVSLYWYRQALGQGPEFLTYFNYEAQQDKSGLPNDRFSAERPEGSISTLTIQRTEQRDSAMYRCASSFIDRNSGANVLTFGAGSRLTVL.

The chain joins TRBV28 to TRBJ1-1, with a possible D match to TRBD1 (5 bases). Germline loops: CDR1 MDHEN, CDR2 SYDVKM. Deletions cut 6 bases from V and 8 bases from J, with 13 bases between. This CDR3 has 12 amino acids. CDR3: CASSLQTGEAFF. The CDR3 nucleotides are TGTGCCAGCAGCCTTCAAACAGGAGAAGCTTTCTTT.

The chain combines TRBV5-1 with TRBJ2-3; 10 bases map to TRBD2. Unmatched junction bases numbered 11, after V lost 0 bases and J lost 4 bases. CDR1 SGHRS and CDR2 YFSETQ come from the germline V gene. CDR3 length equals 18 residues. CDR3 protein: CASSLVSQRGGLSDTQYF. The CDR3 DNA reads TGCGCCAGCAGCTTGGTCTCACAGCGGGGGGGCCTGTCAGATACGCAGTATTTT.

The J gene is TRBJ2-7, the V gene TRBV19, with 11 bases identical to TRBD1. This CDR3 contains 17 residues. V shed 3 bases, J shed 7 bases, and the junction held 14 bases outside the gene matches. The germline V gene encodes CDR1 LNHDA and CDR2 SQIVND (reference sequence). This CDR3 is CASSMGPGQGGTGEQYF. The CDR3 coding sequence is TGTGCCAGTAGTATGGGCCCGGGACAGGGGGGTACTGGGGAGCAGTACTTC.